This T cell receptor (beta chain) derives from a study of blood T cell repertoires in COVID-19. Whole-study context: Acute and convalescent COVID-19 samples came from the United States, Italy and Spain.

This CDR3 has 16 amino acids. V lost 0 bases, J lost 5 bases, and 7 bases stayed unmatched. Germline V gene data show CDR1 as SGDLS and CDR2 as YYNGEE. As processed by the authors: The authors estimated nucleated cell counts from reference gene primer amplification. Here immunoSEQ multiplex PCR was the method, and the copy in TCRdb shows in-frame clones only, minus some. For V, J and clone size, that table is used; D and trimming come from the DNA. The sample includes 160,000 or so clones, 75% to 85% seen only once; the top ten take approximately 0.5%. The J gene is TRBJ2-2, the V gene TRBV9, with 7 positions matching TRBD2. Sequenced material: peripheral blood. This sequence was found in a man between 60 and 70 years old with acute or convalescent COVID-19. CDR3: CASSVGGRGGTGELFF. The CDR3 nucleotides are TGTGCCAGCAGCGTAGGAGGCCGCGGGGGAACCGGGGAGCTGTTTTTT.